The 29 T cell receptor beta chains below were found in one sample sequenced in a study of blood T cell repertoires in COVID-19. Assay used: immunoSEQ multiplex PCR; TCRdb lists only in-frame clones, some missing. Of approximately 250,000 clones detected, 90% appear once; the ten largest clones hold over 4%. The material sequenced was PBMCs or T cells enriched from blood (not recorded which). These TCRs come from a woman in her 30s with acute COVID-19.

The chain employs TRBV24-1 and TRBJ2-2, with TRBD2 matching over 8 bases. CDR1 KGHDR and CDR2 SFDVKD come from the germline V gene. V lost 0 bases and J lost 3; bases outside the gene matches: 17. The CDR3 has 21 residues. Here the CDR3 DNA reads TGTGCCACCAGTGATTTGGGCGGCCGGGGGAGCGGGAGAAAGGACACCGGGGAGCTGTTTTTT. This encodes CATSDLGGRGSGRKDTGELFF.

The rearrangement links TRBV5-1 to TRBJ1-5; 10 bases agree with TRBD1. Germline trimming cut 0 bases from V and 6 bases from J; bases unmatched to any gene: 6. Germline assignment: CDR1 SGHRS and CDR2 YFSETQ. This CDR3 has 16 residues. The CDR3 loop reads CASSLGGQGLSQPQHF. The CDR3 nucleotides read TGCGCCAGCAGCTTGGGGGGACAGGGGCTAAGTCAGCCCCAGCATTTT.

V gene TRBV2 combines with J gene TRBJ2-4, with 14 bases aligning to TRBD2. V shed 7 bases and J 2 bases; nucleotides not matched to a gene: 4. Germline-derived CDR1 and CDR2 are SNHLY and FYNNEI. CDR3 length equals 16 residues. The CDR3 DNA reads as TGTGCCAGCATGGGACTAGCGGGGGCTTCCAAAAACATTCAGTACTTC. Translated, it gives CASMGLAGASKNIQYF.

The rearrangement links TRBV11-2 to TRBJ1-6, with 8 bases identical to TRBD1. This CDR3 has 15 residues. V shed 5 bases and J 8 bases; nucleotides not matched to a gene: 8. Per germline, CDR1 SGHAT and CDR2 FQNNGV. The chain's CDR3 is CASSPQTGAHSPLHF. The CDR3 DNA reads TGTGCCAGCAGCCCCCAGACAGGGGCGCATTCACCCCTCCACTTT. The full variable domain, in which reference TRBV11-2 and TRBJ1-6 provide the parts outside the CDR3, is EAGVAQSPRYKIIEKRQSVAFWCNPISGHATLYWYQQILGQGPKLLIQFQNNGVVDDSQLPKDRFSAERLKGVDSTLKIQPAKLEDSAVYLCASSPQTGAHSPLHFGNGTRLTVT.

The chain recombines TRBV13 with TRBJ1-1; D gene uncertain. Germline V CDR1 and CDR2: PRHDT, FYEKMQ (reference sequence). Trimming took off 4 bases at V and 2 bases at J, with 8 bases between the two ends. This CDR3 region has 13 residues. DNA of the CDR3: TGTGCCAGCAGCTACTCATCTAACACTGAAGCTTTCTTT. Protein product: CASSYSSNTEAFF.

The V and J genes are TRBV28 and TRBJ2-1; possibly TRBD2 for D (6 bases). This CDR3 has 16 residues. Germline CDR1 MDHEN, CDR2 SYDVKM. The V end was cut by 6 bases, the J end by 2 bases, with 17 bases between. The CDR3 here is CASSPSVADAYNEQFF. CDR3 bases: TGTGCCAGCAGCCCATCGGTAGCGGATGCCTACAATGAGCAGTTCTTC.

V gene TRBV2 combines with J gene TRBJ2-7, with TRBD2 identical over 8 bases. The CDR3 has 15 amino acids. Per the germline V gene, CDR1 is SNHLY and CDR2 is FYNNEI. With 4 bases clipped from V and 4 bases from J, the junction kept 9 bases outside the gene matches. The CDR3 sequence: CASSGDGGVTYEQYF. The CDR3 DNA reads as TGTGCCAGCAGTGGGGACGGGGGGGTAACTTACGAGCAGTACTTC. Full variable domain (rest looked up from reference TRBV2 and TRBJ2-7): EPEVTQTPSHQVTQMGQEVILRCVPISNHLYFYWYRQILGQKVEFLVSFYNNEISEKSEIFDDQFSVERPDGSNFTLKIRSTKLEDSAMYFCASSGDGGVTYEQYFGPGTRLTVT.

This chain connects TRBV28 to TRBJ2-7; 8 nucleotides align to TRBD1. Germline V lookup: CDR1 MDHEN, CDR2 SYDVKM. The CDR3 covers 14 residues. The V and J ends lost 2 bases and 4 bases, in that order; junction bases with no gene match: 4. CDR3 sequence (DNA): TGTGCCAGCAGTTTAGGACAGGGTGGGTACGAGCAGTACTTC. Its protein product is CASSLGQGGYEQYF. Full variable domain (missing parts from reference TRBV28 and TRBJ2-7): DVKVTQSSRYLVKRTGEKVFLECVQDMDHENMFWYRQDPGLGLRLIYFSYDVKMKEKGDIPEGYSVSREKKERFSLILESASTNQTSMYLCASSLGQGGYEQYFGPGTRLTVT.

The chain links TRBV7-3 to TRBJ2-2, with TRBD2 matching 9 bases. The trim removed 1 base at V and 1 base at J, leaving 10 bases unmatched. Germline V gene data show CDR1 as SGHTA and CDR2 as FQGTGA. The CDR3 contains 19 residues. DNA of the CDR3: TGTGCCAGCAGCTTAATACTTGGCGGGAGGGCCGAGAACACCGGGGAGCTGTTTTTT. Encoded protein: CASSLILGGRAENTGELFF.

This clone showed up just once. J is TRBJ2-3 and V is TRBV2; the D is unclear. This CDR3 has 16 amino acids. V lost 6 bases, J lost 13 bases, and 29 bases lay in between. Germline CDR1 reads SNHLY; CDR2 reads FYNNEI. This CDR3 reads CASRSSTSQTQYGEYF. CDR3 bases: TGTGCCAGCAGGTCCTCGACCAGCCAAACCCAATACGGAGAGTATTTT.

This clone was counted a single time. The chain uses TRBV11-2 and TRBJ2-7; no reliable D call. The CDR3 length is 12 residues. Trimming removed 6 bases at V and 3 bases at J, with 9 bases between. Looked up from germline, CDR1 is SGHAT and CDR2 is FQNNGV. The CDR3 region has the DNA TGTGCCAGCAGACTTAGCAGCTACGAGCAGTACTTC. Protein sequence: CASRLSSYEQYF.

To note about this clone: Other nucleotide sequences from this sample produce the same CDR3. The rearrangement uses TRBV28 and TRBJ2-3; 12 bases map to TRBD2. V dropped 8 bases and J dropped 5; count of bases not matched to a gene: 2. The V gene's germline CDR1 is MDHEN and CDR2 SYDVKM. This CDR3 has 13 residues. DNA for the CDR3: TGTGCCAGCTCTAGCGGGAGGGTAGATACGCAGTATTTT. Amino acids: CASSSGRVDTQYF.

The genes are TRBV29-1 and TRBJ2-1; 8 bases line up with TRBD1. The CDR3 length is 14 residues. Germline trimming cut 4 bases from V and 6 bases from J; bases unmatched to any gene: 8. Per germline, CDR1 SQVTM and CDR2 ANQGSEA. CDR3: CSVVARGLSNEQFF. Here the CDR3 DNA reads TGCAGCGTTGTTGCCAGGGGGCTAAGCAATGAGCAGTTCTTC.

The rearrangement joins TRBV28 to TRBJ2-1; TRBD2 aligns across 9 bases. Germline values: CDR1 MDHEN, CDR2 SYDVKM. The CDR3 runs to 14 residues. With V trimmed by 10 bases and J by 10 bases, 14 bases remained unmatched. The CDR3 here is CAIQRGAVGREQFF. CDR3 nucleotide sequence: TGTGCCATCCAGCGGGGGGCCGTGGGGCGGGAGCAGTTCTTC.

This clone was detected a few times. The chain couples TRBV30 to TRBJ1-6; D gene ambiguous. The CDR3 has 11 amino acids. Deletions cut 2 bases from V and 7 bases from J, with 3 bases between. The germline gives CDR1 GTSNPN, CDR2 SVGIG (reference sequence). The CDR3 DNA is TGTGCCTGGAGTCGGAATTCACCCCTCCACTTT. It codes for CAWSRNSPLHF.

The chain carries TRBV10-3 and TRBJ2-3; 9 nucleotides align to TRBD2. The CDR3 runs 15 residues. V shed 7 bases and J 0 bases; nucleotides not matched to a gene: 5. The germline V gene encodes CDR1 ENHRY and CDR2 SYGVKD. CDR3 bases: TGTGCCATCACCCCTAGCGGGGTAAGCACAGATACGCAGTATTTT. It yields the protein CAITPSGVSTDTQYF.

This chain joins TRBV27 and TRBJ2-1, with 12 bases fitting TRBD2. The CDR3 contains 20 residues. V gave up 2 bases and J gave up 2 bases; unmatched junction bases: 13. Germline-derived CDR1 and CDR2 are MNHEY and SMNVEV (reference sequence). This chain's CDR3 is CASSLKWRLAGEVPYNEQFF. In DNA, the CDR3 is TGTGCCAGCAGTTTAAAGTGGCGACTAGCGGGAGAAGTCCCCTACAATGAGCAGTTCTTC.

With regard to this clone: In the same sample, other DNA sequences code for this CDR3. The rearrangement uses TRBV19 and TRBJ2-2, with 13 bases lining up with TRBD2. Losses at the gene ends were 3 bases for V and 5 bases for J; bases not matched to a gene: 3. This CDR3 contains 16 residues. Looked up from germline, CDR1 is LNHDA and CDR2 is SQIVND (reference sequence). CDR3 sequence reads: CASSIGLAGVTGELFF. CDR3 nucleotides: TGTGCCAGTAGTATCGGACTAGCGGGAGTTACCGGGGAGCTGTTTTTT.

This sequence joins TRBV28 and TRBJ2-5; D might be TRBD2 (7 bases). Germline assignment: CDR1 MDHEN and CDR2 SYDVKM. The CDR3 is 15 amino acids. The germline V and J ends were trimmed by 5 bases and 4 bases, with 17 bases remaining between them. The CDR3 sequence is CASSGGGPHRETQYF. CDR3 in DNA: TGTGCCAGCAGTGGGGGGGGGCCCCACAGAGAGACCCAGTACTTC.

CDR3 residues: CASMSGGAAGANVLTF. The CDR3 nucleotides are TGTGCCAGCATGTCAGGGGGCGCCGCCGGGGCCAACGTCCTGACTTTC. This sequence joins TRBV3-1 (or the pseudogene TRBV3-2) and TRBJ2-6, with 8 nucleotides matching TRBD1. The CDR3 sequence is 16 residues long. CDR1 is LGHDT and CDR2 is YNNKEL in the germline V gene (reference sequence). V lost 7 bases and J lost 4; bases outside the gene matches: 9.

The rearrangement links TRBV11-1 to TRBJ2-1, with 9 bases that match TRBD2. The CDR3 has 16 residues. Germline V gene data show CDR1 as SGHAT and CDR2 as FQDESV (reference sequence). Trimming cost V 5 bases and J 10 bases; bases outside gene matches: 15. The CDR3 nucleotides read TGTGCCAGCAGCCCGGGGGGGGGTAGCGGGAGCAGCGAGCAGTTCTTC. It translates to CASSPGGGSGSSEQFF.

Only a few counts were recorded for this clone. The V call is TRBV11-2, the J call TRBJ1-3; D gene unclear. Germline lookup yields CDR1 SGHAT and CDR2 FQNNGV. CDR3 length: 12 amino acids. With 5 bases removed from V and 4 bases from J, the gap between germline ends came to 6 bases. DNA for the CDR3: TGTGCCAGCAGCCCGTTCGGAAACACCATATATTTT. Translated, it gives CASSPFGNTIYF.

The V gene is TRBV13, the J gene TRBJ2-7, with D maybe TRBD2 (5 bases). V lost 5 bases to trimming and J lost 3 bases, with 14 bases between them. This CDR3 has 14 amino acids. The V gene's germline CDR1 is PRHDT and CDR2 FYEKMQ (reference sequence). CDR3 bases: TGTGCCAGCAGCCCCCAGAACAGCGGCTACGAGCAGTACTTC. This translates into CASSPQNSGYEQYF.

This chain connects TRBV11-2 to TRBJ2-7; a weak D match, TRBD2 (6 bases). Germline values: CDR1 SGHAT, CDR2 FQNNGV. The V gene lost 2 bases and the J gene lost 2 bases, with 19 bases spanning the gap. This CDR3 spans 17 amino acids. This chain's CDR3 is CASSLRGGAGETYEQYF. CDR3 DNA: TGTGCCAGCAGCTTACGGGGCGGGGCAGGTGAAACCTACGAGCAGTACTTC.

V usage is TRBV2 and J usage is TRBJ2-3, with 7 bases fitting TRBD1. The CDR3 is 14 amino acids. V was clipped by 7 bases and J by 4 bases; unmatched bases: 8. Per the germline V gene, CDR1 is SNHLY and CDR2 is FYNNEI. CDR3 nucleotides: TGTGCCAGCATCTTCCCGCAGGGGGCAGATACGCAGTATTTT. Protein sequence: CASIFPQGADTQYF.

The chain employs TRBV5-1 and TRBJ2-7, with D possibly being TRBD2 (5 bases). V was pared by 1 base and J by 5 bases, with 10 bases between. The CDR3 length is 13 residues. In germline, CDR1 is SGHRS, CDR2 YFSETQ. The CDR3 reads CASSLLLGDEQYF. The CDR3 DNA reads TGCGCCAGCAGCTTGTTGCTGGGAGACGAGCAGTACTTC. Based on the CDR3 plus reference TRBV5-1 and TRBJ2-7, the full variable domain is KAGVTQTPRYLIKTRGQQVTLSCSPISGHRSVSWYQQTPGQGLQFLFEYFSETQRNKGNFPGRFSGRQFSNSRSEMNVSTLELGDSALYLCASSLLLGDEQYFGPGTRLTVT.

This clone occurred a few times. Distinct nucleotide sequences in the sample also encode this CDR3. This chain joins TRBV11-2 and TRBJ2-7; 10 bases are shared with TRBD2. The CDR3 consists of 16 residues. Trimming removed 3 bases from V and 1 base from J; junction bases left unmatched: 6. Germline lookup yields CDR1 SGHAT and CDR2 FQNNGV. Written as DNA, the CDR3 is TGTGCCAGCAGCTTGTCTTCTAGCGGGAGTTCCTACGAGCAGTACTTC. This gives the protein CASSLSSSGSSYEQYF.

This clone was counted between two and nine times. V and J are TRBV18 and TRBJ2-2; tentative D call: TRBD2 (5 bases). CDR1 KGHSH and CDR2 LQKENI come from the germline V gene. The V end was cut by 2 bases, the J end by 2 bases, with 18 bases between. This CDR3 spans 18 amino acids. CDR3 in DNA: TGTGCCAGCTCACCAGTTGCGGGTGGGCCCACAAACACCGGGGAGCTGTTTTTT. Protein product: CASSPVAGGPTNTGELFF.

The V call is TRBV9, the J call TRBJ1-3; D perhaps matches TRBD1 (6 bases). The germline V gene has CDR1 SGDLS and CDR2 YYNGEE. CDR3 size: 18 residues. Trimming took 0 bases from V and 2 from J, leaving 18 bases between them. The CDR3 region has the DNA TGTGCCAGCAGCGTAGCCACCGAAGGGGGGGAAGCTGGAAACACCATATATTTT. It codes for CASSVATEGGEAGNTIYF.